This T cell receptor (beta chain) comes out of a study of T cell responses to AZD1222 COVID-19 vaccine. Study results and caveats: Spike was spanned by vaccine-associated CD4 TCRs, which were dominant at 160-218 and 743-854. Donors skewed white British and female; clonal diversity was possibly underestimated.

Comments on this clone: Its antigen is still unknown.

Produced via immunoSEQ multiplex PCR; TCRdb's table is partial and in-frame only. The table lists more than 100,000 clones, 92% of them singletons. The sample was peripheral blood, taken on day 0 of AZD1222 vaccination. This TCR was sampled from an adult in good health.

CDR3 sequence: CASSYSGGSTDTQYF. The DNA of the CDR3 is TGTGCCAGCAGCTATAGCGGGGGAAGCACAGATACGCAGTATTTT. The gene calls are TRBV13 and TRBJ2-3, with 9 nucleotides matching TRBD2. There are 15 residues in the CDR3. Germline V gene sequence: CDR1 PRHDT, CDR2 FYEKMQ (reference sequence). With V trimmed by 4 bases and J by 0 bases, 2 bases remained unmatched. The complete variable domain, with remaining parts taken from reference TRBV13 and TRBJ2-3, reads AAGVIQSPRHLIKEKRETATLKCYPIPRHDTVYWYQQGPGQDPQFLISFYEKMQSDKGSIPDRFSAQQFSDYHSELNMSSLELGDSALYFCASSYSGGSTDTQYFGPGTRLTVL.